The present entry profiles one T cell receptor beta chain with its context. Its antigen is not known. The CDR3 consists of 14 residues. The germline V gene has CDR1 LNHDA and CDR2 SQIVND (reference sequence). Trimming took 8 bases from V and 7 from J; bases not matched to a gene: 11. The sample belongs to a study of cytomegalovirus exposure and HLA in healthy donors. Whole-study context: A subsequent analysis reported that the roughly 120 validation repertoires were produced on the same platform that had also been used for the roughly 670 first-cohort repertoires.

Profiled with immunoSEQ multiplex PCR; TCRdb holds only in-frame clones, not every one. Of 100,000 to 120,000 clones listed, about 86% are singletons. Study-wide findings and caveats: Subsequent analysis showed first-cohort TCR clusters tending to co-occur in some 120 validation repertoires. Reports indicated that the classifier achieved high specificity and sensitivity in diagnosing cytomegalovirus status. While the bulk of TCR sequences proved rare, some public TCRs turned up in many donors.

This receptor was taken from a woman aged 18 to 35 in good health and CMV-seropositive. This chain joins TRBV19 and TRBJ2-7; 10 bases match TRBD1. The sample comprised PBMCs. The CDR3 nucleotides read TGTGCCAGTGCCCCGGGGACAGGGGTCGGGGAGCAGTACTTC. Its translation: CASAPGTGVGEQYF.